The 3 T cell receptor beta chains presented below share a single source sample, sequenced in a study of T-cell memory formation after mild COVID-19. TCRdb analysed the 5' RACE reads with MiXCR anew, one entry per CDR3 protein. The table has about 470,000 distinct CDR3 sequences, roughly 18% seen once. Sequenced sample: PBMCs or a T cell subset sorted from them (not recorded which). These receptor sequences come from an adult woman who had mild COVID-19 (a few samples of this study predate the infection). Cell type and time point are not known.

This clonotype has just a few counts. CDR3 sequence reads: CSARWGVTGTHGYTF. The CDR3 coding sequence is TGCAGTGCTAGGTGGGGGGTAACAGGGACCCATGGCTACACCTTC. This sequence joins TRBV20-1 and TRBJ1-2; D may be TRBD1 (6 bases). Germline V CDR1 and CDR2: DFQATT, SNEGSKA (reference sequence). This CDR3 has 15 residues. Trimming took off 3 bases at V and 6 bases at J, with 20 bases between the two ends.

V gene TRBV29-1 combines with J gene TRBJ2-3; D perhaps matches TRBD1 (6 bases). With 7 bases removed from V and 5 bases from J, the gap between germline ends came to 28 bases. Germline V lookup: CDR1 SQVTM, CDR2 ANQGSEA. The CDR3 has 17 amino acids. CDR3 amino acids: CSADVPPRFLRGDTQYF. In nucleotides, the CDR3 is TGCAGCGCGGATGTGCCCCCCCGGTTCCTCAGGGGAGATACGCAGTATTTT.

A few counts support this clonotype. J is TRBJ2-5 and V is TRBV12-3 or TRBV12-4, with 7 bases identical to TRBD2. V trimming: 1 base; J trimming: 9 bases; junction bases outside the gene matches: 8. There are 14 residues in the CDR3. As DNA, the CDR3 is TGTGCCAGCAGTTTAGGTGGACTAGTTGTGCCCCAGTACTTC. Translated: CASSLGGLVVPQYF.